This is a list of T cell receptor beta chains from one sample in a study of CD8 T cells in Susac syndrome. TCRdb independently ran MiXCR on the immunoSEQ multiplex PCR reads; one entry per CDR3 protein. The sample lists approximately 120,000 distinct CDR3 sequences, approximately 95% seen once, with around 0.3% in the top ten. Input material: CD8+ T cells from PBMCs. The receptors were gathered from a human donor with multiple sclerosis. The conserved cysteine and the conserved F or W are not part of the CDR3 here.

V: TRBV28
CDR3: ASSERESGTDTQY

V: TRBV9
CDR3: ASSVATGGVNEQF

V: TRBV9
CDR3: ASSVSGYSNQPQH

V: TRBV6-5
CDR3: ASSWEPSGSETQY

V: TRBV3-1
CDR3: ASSQVRRSGANVLT

V: TRBV6-5
CDR3: ASSYGEGSTGANVLT

V: TRBV10-2
CDR3: ASTPSGAEQF

V: TRBV6-1
CDR3: ASSRGQSPYEQY

V: TRBV6-1
CDR3: ASTPGTGGLYGYT

V: TRBV19
CDR3: ASSIDPEGRTGYT

V: TRBV12-3/TRBV12-4
CDR3: ASSLVWGQGEFGYGYT

V: TRBV19
CDR3: ASRRRQEDTGELF

V: TRBV7-8
CDR3: ASSSPGDWAKNIQY

V: TRBV5-1
CDR3: ASTSSHEQF

V: TRBV6-5
CDR3: ASSYSRTGINTGELF

V: TRBV6-4
CDR3: ASSDSILAGQRTQY

V: TRBV7-9
CDR3: ASSHPGDRIEKLF

V: TRBV29-1
CDR3: SVVPTSGGGKNIQY

V: TRBV7-9
CDR3: ASSQGLNTDTQY

V: TRBV30
CDR3: AWSLQGNNEQF

V: TRBV2
CDR3: ASSEGRREQF

V: TRBV6-5
CDR3: ASSYQRISHSNQPQH

V: TRBV24-1
CDR3: ATSDSHMGKDYGYT

V: TRBV28
CDR3: ASSSPPGTRQPQH

V: TRBV3-1
CDR3: ASSPAGLYTDTQY

V: TRBV29-1
CDR3: SVEDAKTGHSGNTIY

V: TRBV9
CDR3: ASSVALAGTYNEQF

V: TRBV29-1
CDR3: SVEGPTHEKLF

V: TRBV20-1
CDR3: SARALTGANRGEKLF

V: TRBV18
CDR3: ASSPVRQGVYDYGYT

V: TRBV12-3/TRBV12-4
CDR3: ASSFGGSRDTQY

V: TRBV27
CDR3: ASSLTGVREAF

V: TRBV6-1
CDR3: ASSRRSRSSYNEQF

V: TRBV13
CDR3: ASSPPRGETGSGTQY

V: TRBV12-5
CDR3: ASGFPGSAGGQETQY

V: TRBV3-1
CDR3: ASSQGGTEDYEQY

V: TRBV15
CDR3: ATSRDGKGGMNTEAF

V: TRBV9
CDR3: ASSVRSRVSTDTQY

V: TRBV3-1
CDR3: ASSPGGTRNSYEQY

V: TRBV29-1
CDR3: SVSGGSYNEQF

V: TRBV5-4
CDR3: ASSWDREVDYGYT

V: TRBV5-1
CDR3: ASSRIGGQEADTIY

V: TRBV12-3/TRBV12-4
CDR3: ASSHRDGVYGYT

V: TRBV6-5
CDR3: ASSYSTGRAEAF

V: TRBV7-2
CDR3: ASSLGLRGLTYNEQF

V: TRBV7-9
CDR3: ASTSGNTEAF

V: TRBV6-6
CDR3: ASRPRTLNTEAF

V: TRBV14
CDR3: ASSTRDSQETQY

V: TRBV12-5
CDR3: ASGLVRGETQY

V: TRBV19
CDR3: ASSTRRGMKTEAF

V: TRBV20-1
CDR3: SIYVRSDSSYGYT

V: TRBV5-4
CDR3: ASSSGGAIADTQY

V: TRBV29-1
CDR3: SVSGNTQY

V: TRBV12-3/TRBV12-4
CDR3: ASSLTGKNTEAF

V: TRBV5-6
CDR3: ASSLVYADNEQF

V: TRBV3-1
CDR3: ASSQDGRLGKNIQY

V: TRBV7-9
CDR3: ASSVTIGADTQY

V: TRBV9
CDR3: ASSPFTEETQY

V: TRBV5-6
CDR3: ASSLWRGRPGNTIY

V: TRBV15
CDR3: ATSSDGREQY